The sequence of this TCR beta chain was determined in a study of a mutant IDH1 vaccine in newly diagnosed glioma. At the level of the study: All eight of the vaccinations patients received fell in weeks 1, 3, 5, 7, 11, 15, 19 and 23. Once 4-6 weeks had passed after radiotherapy alone, vaccination started, or it started with temozolomide cycles.

About this clone: Its target is unknown.

Overall study results and limits: Researchers report vaccine-induced immune responses in about 93% of patients.

V was pared by 2 bases and J by 3 bases, with 12 bases between. In germline, CDR1 is SGHRS, CDR2 YFSETQ. The CDR3 is made up of 14 amino acids. The assay was immunoSEQ multiplex PCR, and TCRdb's table has in-frame clones only and misses some. Here the sample spans 32,000 or so clones, roughly four fifths being singletons. The sample's time point: week 5, during vaccination. Every vaccine dose comprised 300 ug of mutant IDH1 20-mer peptide plus topical imiquimod. Donors harbored newly found WHO grade 3 or 4 IDH1-mutant, ATRX-lost astrocytomas. This sample comprised PBMCs, obtained from a glioma patient whose treatment included an IDH1 peptide vaccine. The TCR originated in a man aged 25 to 40 with glioma. The chain links TRBV5-1 to TRBJ2-7; D is perhaps TRBD2 (5 bases). CDR3 coding DNA: TGCGCCAGCAGCTTTACGGGATGGGACTACGAGCAGTACTTC. As protein: CASSFTGWDYEQYF.